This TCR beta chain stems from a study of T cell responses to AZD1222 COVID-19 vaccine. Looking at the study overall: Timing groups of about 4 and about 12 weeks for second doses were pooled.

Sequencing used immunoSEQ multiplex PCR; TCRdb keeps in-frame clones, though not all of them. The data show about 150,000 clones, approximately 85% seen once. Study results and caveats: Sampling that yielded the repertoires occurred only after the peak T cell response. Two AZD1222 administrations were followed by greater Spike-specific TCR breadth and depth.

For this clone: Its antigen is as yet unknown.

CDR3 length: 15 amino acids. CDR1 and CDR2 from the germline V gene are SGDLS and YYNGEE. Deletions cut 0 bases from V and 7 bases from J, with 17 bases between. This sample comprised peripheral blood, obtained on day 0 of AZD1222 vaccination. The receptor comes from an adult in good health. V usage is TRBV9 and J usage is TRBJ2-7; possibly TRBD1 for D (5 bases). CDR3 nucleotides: TGTGCCAGCAGCGTAGCTCCGGCAGGGTTAGAAGAGCAGTACTTC. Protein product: CASSVAPAGLEEQYF.